This T cell receptor beta chain came from a study of CD8 T cells in ankylosing spondylitis. There are a few counts of this clonotype. Its antigen is unidentified. The CDR3 extends over 15 amino acids. In germline, CDR1 is LNHDA, CDR2 SQIVND (reference sequence). Trimming pared 10 bases from V and 0 bases from J, leaving 13 bases between. Generation of TCR beta libraries employed quantitative 5'-RACE incorporating molecular barcodes. TCRdb recomputed calls from the 5' RACE reads with MiXCR, one row per CDR3 protein. In the table there are 250,000 or so distinct CDR3 sequences, 20% to 30% of which are singletons. Overall study results and limits: Both synovial fluid and blood in reactive arthritis had previously been reported to carry some motif variants. Researchers reportedly found disease-linked clones significantly enriched in matched ankylosing spondylitis synovial fluid.

The sequence came from a male donor with ankylosing spondylitis or in good health (not recorded which). The chain is built from TRBV19 and TRBJ2-6; either TRBD1 or TRBD2 may supply D (5 bases each). The source material was blood, either unsorted or a sorted T cell fraction (not recorded which). The CDR3 reads CATGDGSSGANVLTF. CDR3 nucleotides: TGTGCCACCGGGGACGGCAGCTCTGGGGCCAACGTCCTGACTTTC.